This is a list of T cell receptor beta chains from one sample in a study of blood T cells in healthy people across ages. TCRdb re-derived calls from the 5' RACE reads in MiXCR, one entry per CDR3 protein. The sample lists about 690,000 distinct CDR3 sequences; around 43% were seen once. Sequencing used blood. Source of these receptors: a man of 80 years or more in good health. Each CDR3 is given with its conserved first and last residue. D genes are given only for firm matches. Rows may omit the clone size; those that give it use once, few, many or a size class.

TRBV6-5	.	.	TRBJ2-7	TGTGCCAGCAGTTACCGGTGGGAGTGTTGCGAGCAGTACTTC	CASSYRWECCEQYF
TRBV5-1	few	.	TRBJ1-2	TGCGCCAGCAGCTTGGGACAGTCCTCTAACTATGGCTACACCTTC	CASSLGQSSNYGYTF
TRBV6-2/TRBV6-3	few	TRBD2	TRBJ2-1	TGTGCCAGCAGTTACTCATTGAAGGTAGCGGGAAATGAGCAGTTCTTC	CASSYSLKVAGNEQFF
TRBV20-1	.	.	TRBJ1-1	TGCGGTGCTAGATGGCAGGGCCTGAGCACTGAAGCTTTCTTT	CGARWQGLSTEAFF
TRBV4-3	.	.	TRBJ1-5	TGCGCCAGCAGCCAAGATCTAACCCACCCAAATCAGCCCCAGCATTTT	CASSQDLTHPNQPQHF
TRBV30	few	.	TRBJ1-5	TGTGCCTGGACGCAAGGCAATCAGCCCCAGCATTTT	CAWTQGNQPQHF
TRBV20-1	.	.	TRBJ2-1	TGCAGTGCTAGCCGTCTCCGGGACAAGTTCTTCAATGAGCAGTTCTTC	CSASRLRDKFFNEQFF
TRBV28	many	.	TRBJ1-4	TGTGCCACATATTCGACAGGATTTAATGAAAAACTGTTTTTT	CATYSTGFNEKLFF
TRBV29-1	many	.	TRBJ2-5	TGCAGCGTTGAAGTGGGCAGGGTTGAGACCCAGTACTTC	CSVEVGRVETQYF
TRBV20-1	few	TRBD1	TRBJ1-2	TGCAGTGCTAGATCCCCGGGACAGGGAGGCTATGGCTACACCTTC	CSARSPGQGGYGYTF
TRBV15	.	TRBD1	TRBJ2-7	TGTGCCACCAGCAGAACGCAAGGGACAGGTTACTACGAGCAGTACTTC	CATSRTQGTGYYEQYF
TRBV29-1	.	.	TRBJ2-1	TGCAGCGTTCTTCTGGGAGTGTACAATGAGCAGTTCTTC	CSVLLGVYNEQFF
TRBV7-2	.	.	TRBJ1-2	TGTGCCAGCACCCGTAGCGGTATCTATGGCTACACCTTC	CASTRSGIYGYTF
TRBV6-2/TRBV6-3	few	.	TRBJ2-3	TGTGCCAGCACCCCATCTCCCGAGGGCACAGATACGCAGTATTTT	CASTPSPEGTDTQYF
TRBV9	few	TRBD2	TRBJ2-7	TGTGCCAGCAGCGCGACTAGCGGACCCTACGAGCAGTACTTC	CASSATSGPYEQYF
TRBV20-1	few	.	TRBJ2-1	TGCAGTGCTAGGAATGGCGGGACTTTGATAGATGAGCAGTTCTTC	CSARNGGTLIDEQFF
TRBV9	.	.	TRBJ2-5	TGTGCCAGCAGCGTCAACACGGGGGCACGGACCCAGTACTTC	CASSVNTGARTQYF
TRBV7-6	.	TRBD1	TRBJ2-7	TGTGCCAGCAGCCCGACAGGGGGACCCTACGAGCTGTACTTC	CASSPTGGPYELYF
TRBV6-1	.	.	TRBJ2-7	TGTGCCAGCAGGAAAGGAACCAGCTCCTACGAGCAGTACTTC	CASRKGTSSYEQYF
TRBV5-1	.	.	TRBJ1-4	TGCGCCAGCAGCTTGATCGAGGGTGGCAGGACGGGTGAAAAACTGTTTTTT	CASSLIEGGRTGEKLFF
TRBV6-1	.	.	TRBJ2-5	TGTGCCAGCAGTGACTCGTGGTACGGGACCCAGTACTTC	CASSDSWYGTQYF
TRBV6-1	few	.	TRBJ2-5	TGTGCCAGCAGTGAATATCCGGGGTCAAAAGAGACCCAGTACTTC	CASSEYPGSKETQYF
TRBV3-1	.	.	TRBJ2-7	TGTGCCAGCAGCCAAGAGGAGATGGGCCTCTACGAGCAGTACTTC	CASSQEEMGLYEQYF
TRBV6-5	.	.	TRBJ2-6	TGTGCCAGCAGTGCACAGGGCCTTGGGGCCAACGTCCTGACTTTC	CASSAQGLGANVLTF
TRBV20-1	few	TRBD1	TRBJ1-5	TGCAGTGCTAGACTCAAGACAGGGGGCGGACAGCCCCAGCATTTT	CSARLKTGGGQPQHF
TRBV28	few	TRBD1	TRBJ2-1	TGTGCCTCCGAAGGGACAGGGGGCGCGTATGAGCAGTTCTTC	CASEGTGGAYEQFF
TRBV28	few	.	TRBJ1-2	TGTGCCAGCAGTTTTGCTGAGGACTATGGCTACACCTTC	CASSFAEDYGYTF
TRBV20-1	.	.	TRBJ1-5	TGCAGTGCTAGAACCCGGGGGGATAGCAATCAGCCCCAGCATTTT	CSARTRGDSNQPQHF